This T cell receptor beta chain comes out of a study of shared clonotypes between healthy human individuals. Assay: immunoSEQ multiplex PCR; the TCRdb copy retains only in-frame clones and omits some. The repertoire holds some 1.1 million clones, with roughly 80% as singletons. The sample consisted of memory CD4+ T cells from PBMCs. Subset defined: CD45RA-negative fraction. The sequence derives from a man younger than 30 in good health. Some clones in this sample may be carry-over from other donors' samples.

CDR3 region: CASSSVTRGEQYF. For the CDR3, the DNA is TGTGCCAGCAGCTCCGTAACGAGGGGCGAGCAGTACTTC. The rearrangement links TRBV7-2 to TRBJ2-7; D may match TRBD1 or TRBD2 (5 bases each). This CDR3 comprises 13 residues. The V gene lost 4 bases and the J gene lost 6 bases, with 13 bases spanning the gap. Germline V lookup: CDR1 SGHTA, CDR2 FQGNSA.